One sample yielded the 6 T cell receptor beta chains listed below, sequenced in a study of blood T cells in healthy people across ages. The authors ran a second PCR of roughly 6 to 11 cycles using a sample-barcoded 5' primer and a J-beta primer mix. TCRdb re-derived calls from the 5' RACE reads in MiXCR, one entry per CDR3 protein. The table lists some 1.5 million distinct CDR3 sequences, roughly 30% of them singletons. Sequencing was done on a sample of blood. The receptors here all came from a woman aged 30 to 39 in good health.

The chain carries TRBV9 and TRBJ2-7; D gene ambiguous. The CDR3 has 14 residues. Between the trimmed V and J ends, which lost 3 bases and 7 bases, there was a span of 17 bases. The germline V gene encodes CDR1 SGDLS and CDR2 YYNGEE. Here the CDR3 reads CASSAETPYNEQYF. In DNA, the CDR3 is TGTGCCAGCAGCGCAGAGACACCCTACAATGAGCAGTACTTC. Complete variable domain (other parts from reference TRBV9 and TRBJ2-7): DSGVTQTPKHLITATGQRVTLRCSPRSGDLSVYWYQQSLDQGLQFLIQYYNGEERAKGNILERFSAQQFPDLHSELNLSSLELGDSALYFCASSAETPYNEQYFGPGTRLTVT.

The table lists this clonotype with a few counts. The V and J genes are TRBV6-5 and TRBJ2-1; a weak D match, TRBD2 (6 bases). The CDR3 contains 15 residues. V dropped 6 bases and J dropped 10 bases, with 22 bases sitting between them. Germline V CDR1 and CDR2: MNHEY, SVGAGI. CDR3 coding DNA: TGTGCCAGCAGCCCTGGCGGGGCGGAGGAATACGAGCAGTTCTTC. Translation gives CASSPGGAEEYEQFF.

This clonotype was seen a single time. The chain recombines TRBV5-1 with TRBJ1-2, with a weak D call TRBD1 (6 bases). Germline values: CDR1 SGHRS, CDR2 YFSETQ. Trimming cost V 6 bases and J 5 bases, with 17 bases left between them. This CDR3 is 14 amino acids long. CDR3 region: CASTTEQGRYGYTF. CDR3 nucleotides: TGCGCCAGCACCACAGAGCAGGGGCGTTATGGCTACACCTTC.

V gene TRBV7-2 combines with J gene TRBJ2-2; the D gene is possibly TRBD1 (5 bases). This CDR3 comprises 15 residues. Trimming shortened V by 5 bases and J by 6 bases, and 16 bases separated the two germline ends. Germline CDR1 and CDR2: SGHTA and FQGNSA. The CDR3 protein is CASSRSSGAPGELFF. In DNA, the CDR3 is TGTGCCAGCAGCCGTAGTTCTGGGGCACCCGGGGAGCTGTTTTTT.

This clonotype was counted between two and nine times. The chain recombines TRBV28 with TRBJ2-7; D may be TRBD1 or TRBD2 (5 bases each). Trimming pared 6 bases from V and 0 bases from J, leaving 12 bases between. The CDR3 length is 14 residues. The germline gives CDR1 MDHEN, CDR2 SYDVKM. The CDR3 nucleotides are TGTGCCAGCAGGTCAGGGAGTACCTCCTACGAGCAGTACTTC. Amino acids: CASRSGSTSYEQYF.

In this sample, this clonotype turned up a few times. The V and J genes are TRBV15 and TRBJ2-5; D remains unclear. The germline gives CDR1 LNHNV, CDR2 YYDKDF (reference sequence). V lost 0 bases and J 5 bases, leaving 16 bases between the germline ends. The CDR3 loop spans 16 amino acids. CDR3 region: CATSRESWRSVETQYF. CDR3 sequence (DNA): TGTGCCACCAGCAGAGAATCGTGGAGAAGCGTGGAGACCCAGTACTTC.